This T cell receptor (beta chain) comes out of a study of cytomegalovirus exposure and HLA in healthy donors. With 60 Vbeta and 13 Jbeta primers, the PCR was carried out. Original analysis: A follow-up analysis tallied 73 million or so unique TCR beta chains, some 9.9 million shared. Clones were sequenced by immunoSEQ multiplex PCR, and TCRdb holds only the in-frame ones, with some missing. V and J calls and clone size are copied from that table; D and trimming were computed from the DNA. The repertoire has some 160,000 clones, around 78% of them found once; the top ten carry around 3.1%. Sequencing used PBMCs. The sequence was obtained from a woman aged 40 to 49 in good health and CMV-seronegative.

The CDR3 DNA sequence: TGCGCCAGCAGCTTGGCCGTAGCTTTCAGCTCCTACAATGAGCAGTTCTTC. It codes for CASSLAVAFSSYNEQFF. V gene TRBV5-1 combines with J gene TRBJ2-1; D unclear. The germline gives CDR1 SGHRS, CDR2 YFSETQ. The CDR3 is made up of 17 amino acids. V was clipped by 0 bases and J by 0 bases, with 13 bases between them.